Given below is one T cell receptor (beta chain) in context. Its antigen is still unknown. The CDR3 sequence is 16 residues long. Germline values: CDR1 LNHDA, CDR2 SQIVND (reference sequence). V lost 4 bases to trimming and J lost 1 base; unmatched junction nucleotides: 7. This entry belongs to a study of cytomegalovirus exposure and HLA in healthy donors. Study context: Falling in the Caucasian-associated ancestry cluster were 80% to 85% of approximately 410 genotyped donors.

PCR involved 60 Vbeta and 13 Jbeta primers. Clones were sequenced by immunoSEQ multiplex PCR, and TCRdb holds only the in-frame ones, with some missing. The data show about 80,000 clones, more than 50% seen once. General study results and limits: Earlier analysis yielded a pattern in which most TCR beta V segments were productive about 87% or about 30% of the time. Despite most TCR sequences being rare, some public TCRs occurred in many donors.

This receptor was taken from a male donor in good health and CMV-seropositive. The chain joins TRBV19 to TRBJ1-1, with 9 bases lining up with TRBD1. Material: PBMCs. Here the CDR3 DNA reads TGTGCCAGTAGTACGGGACAGGGCAGGACGAACACTGAAGCTTTCTTT. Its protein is CASSTGQGRTNTEAFF. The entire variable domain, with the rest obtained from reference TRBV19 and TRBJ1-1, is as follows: DGGITQSPKYLFRKEGQNVTLSCEQNLNHDAMYWYRQDPGQGLRLIYYSQIVNDFQKGDIAEGYSVSREKKESFPLTVTSAQKNPTAFYLCASSTGQGRTNTEAFFGQGTRLTVV.